This is a list of T cell receptor beta chains from one sample in a study of blood T cell repertoires in COVID-19. Data came from immunoSEQ multiplex PCR; TCRdb stores just in-frame clones and leaves some out. The table has about 200,000 clones, around 86% seen once. The sequencing sample was made of PBMCs or T cells enriched from blood (not recorded which). These TCRs come from a man aged 40-49 years with acute COVID-19. The CDR3 runs from the conserved cysteine through the conserved F or W. Fields, in order: clone size, J gene, D gene, V gene, CDR3 DNA, CDR3 protein. A D gene is named only where the DNA matches it firmly. Expanded clones are given a class, and other clones once, few, many or no size at all.

>.|TRBJ1-5|.|TRBV11-2
TGTGCCAGCAGCTTTGGGCCCTATCAGCCCCAGCATTTT
CASSFGPYQPQHF
>once|TRBJ1-6|TRBD1|TRBV15
TGTGCCACCAGCAGAGAACAGGGGCGCAATTCACCCCTCCACTTT
CATSREQGRNSPLHF
>.|TRBJ2-2|.|TRBV3-1/TRBV3-2
TGTGCCAGCAGCCAAGATTGGAGGGTTAAGAAAACCGGGGAGCTGTTTTTT
CASSQDWRVKKTGELFF
>.|TRBJ1-2|.|TRBV7-2
TGTGCCAGCAGCTTGAGGGTTGACTATGGCTACACCTTC
CASSLRVDYGYTF
>.|TRBJ2-2|TRBD1|TRBV25-1
TGTGCCAGCAGTGAATATGCCACAGGGGCGGCCGGGGAGCTGTTTTTT
CASSEYATGAAGELFF
>.|TRBJ2-3|.|TRBV29-1
TGCAGCGCCATTAGATCCTCTAGCACAGATACGCAGTATTTT
CSAIRSSSTDTQYF
>once|TRBJ2-2|TRBD1|TRBV6-5
TGTGCCAGCAGGATACAGGGGACGGGGGAGCTGTTTTTT
CASRIQGTGELFF
>.|TRBJ2-1|.|TRBV12-3/TRBV12-4
TGTGCCAGCAGAGGGACTCTCTACAATGAGCAGTTCTTC
CASRGTLYNEQFF
>.|TRBJ1-5|.|TRBV2
TGTGCCAGCAGGGGGCCAGATTTTCAGCCCCAGCATTTT
CASRGPDFQPQHF
>.|TRBJ1-2|.|TRBV6-5
TGTGCCAGCAGACCTAGACAGGTTGCTGGCTACACCTTC
CASRPRQVAGYTF
>.|TRBJ1-2|.|TRBV6-5
TGTGCCAGCAGGGCACGGGACACTCAGCTGTATGGCTACACCTTC
CASRARDTQLYGYTF
>.|TRBJ2-5|TRBD1|TRBV11-2
TGTGCCAGCAGCGACCGACAGGGGGGGGAGACCCAGTACTTC
CASSDRQGGETQYF
>.|TRBJ2-7|TRBD2|TRBV7-9
TGTGCCAGCAGCTTAAGCGGGAGCAAGTACGAGCAGTACTTC
CASSLSGSKYEQYF
>.|TRBJ2-7|.|TRBV6-2/TRBV6-3
TGTGCCAGCAGTTGGACAGACGCCTACGAGCAGTACTTC
CASSWTDAYEQYF
>.|TRBJ2-7|.|TRBV27
TGTGCCAGCAGTTTACGAAGGGGGCAACCGGGAGTATCCTACGAGCAGTACTTC
CASSLRRGQPGVSYEQYF
>.|TRBJ1-1|.|TRBV30
TGTGCCTGGGGCCTCGGAGTCCAGAACACTGAAGCTTTCTTT
CAWGLGVQNTEAFF
>.|TRBJ2-1|.|TRBV18
TGTGCCAGCTCACCTCAATACAATGAGCAGTTCTTC
CASSPQYNEQFF
>.|TRBJ1-3|.|TRBV7-3
TGTGCCAGCAGCTTAAACTCTGCAGGGGCGAACACCATATATTTT
CASSLNSAGANTIYF
>.|TRBJ2-1|TRBD2|TRBV10-3
TGTGCCTCCAACCCAACTAGCGAATCCTACAATGAGCAGTTCTTC
CASNPTSESYNEQFF
>.|TRBJ2-3|TRBD2|TRBV4-1
TGCGCCAGCAGCCGATATTTGACTAGCGGGGAGTATACGCAGTATTTT
CASSRYLTSGEYTQYF